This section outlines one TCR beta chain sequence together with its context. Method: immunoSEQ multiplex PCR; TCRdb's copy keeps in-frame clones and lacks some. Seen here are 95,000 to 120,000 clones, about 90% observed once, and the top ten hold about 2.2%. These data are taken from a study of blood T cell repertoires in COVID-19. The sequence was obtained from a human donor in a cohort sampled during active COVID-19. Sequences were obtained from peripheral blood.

CDR3 bases: TGTGCCAGCAGCCTCCCGACCGGACTAGCGGGCACAGAGACCCAGTACTTC. This encodes CASSLPTGLAGTETQYF. The chain carries TRBV7-9 and TRBJ2-5; 11 bases are a match to TRBD2. This CDR3 has 17 amino acids. Germline V gene sequence: CDR1 SEHNR, CDR2 FQNEAQ (reference sequence). The V gene end was trimmed by 5 bases and the J gene end by 4 bases; junction bases not matched to a gene: 12.